The T cell receptor (beta chain) described here comes from a study of T cells in women clearing cervical HPV infection. Germline V gene sequence: CDR1 LNHDA, CDR2 SQIVND (reference sequence). The V and J ends lost 2 bases and 5 bases respectively, with 7 bases between them. The CDR3 spans 13 residues. On this clone itself: Its target is unknown. The CDR3 end lies 3 residues beyond the end of the read and is filled in from the germline J gene.

Prevalent HPV16 infections were excluded; only incident single HPV16 infections included. The method was immunoSEQ multiplex PCR; TCRdb's version includes in-frame clones alone and lacks a portion of them. Its listing shows about 32,000 clones. Notes on the study in general: Associations may precede or follow infection; HPV-specific or memory T cells were not isolated. Cases carried less TRBV6-7 than controls: roughly 0.11% versus 0.16%.

This clonotype was obtained from a woman between 18 and 75 years old with a cervical HPV16 infection that either progressed to CIN3+ or cleared (not recorded which). The chain is built from TRBV19 and TRBJ2-1; D not certain. Sequences were obtained from blood buffy coat. The CDR3 region is CASSIRVDNEQFF. CDR3 DNA (partial): TGTGCCAGTAGTATACGGGTAGACAATGAG.